These 18 T cell receptor beta chains originate from one sample sequenced in a study of cytomegalovirus exposure and HLA in healthy donors. It was with 60 Vbeta and 13 Jbeta primers that the PCR ran. Clones were sequenced by immunoSEQ multiplex PCR, and TCRdb holds only the in-frame ones, with some missing. This table has around 230,000 clones, 82% appearing once. The sample was PBMCs. These TCRs come from a man aged 35-49 years in good health and CMV-seropositive.

The chain joins TRBV27 to TRBJ2-7; D is possibly TRBD2 (5 bases). The CDR3 sequence is 12 residues long. Germline CDR1 is MNHEY and CDR2 is SMNVEV (reference sequence). Between the trimmed V and J ends, which lost 5 bases and 7 bases, there was a span of 12 bases. DNA for the CDR3: TGTGCCAGCAGTCCCTCAGGAGGTGAGCAGTACTTC. The encoded protein is CASSPSGGEQYF.

This chain connects TRBV2 to TRBJ2-7; tentative D call: TRBD1 (6 bases). Trimming took off 5 bases at V and 0 bases at J, with 8 bases between the two ends. The CDR3 is 13 amino acids. Germline V gene lookup returns CDR1 SNHLY and CDR2 FYNNEI. The DNA of the CDR3 is TGTGCCAGCAGTAGACAGGACTCCTACGAGCAGTACTTC. Translated: CASSRQDSYEQYF.

In DNA, the CDR3 is TGTGCCAGCAGACGACAGGATAGGAGCACCGAAAAACTGTTTTTT. Amino acid sequence: CASRRQDRSTEKLFF. V usage is TRBV6-5 and J usage is TRBJ1-4, with a possible D match to TRBD1 (6 bases). The germline V gene encodes CDR1 MNHEY and CDR2 SVGAGI. The CDR3 consists of 15 residues. Trimming removed 6 bases from V and 8 bases from J, with 19 bases in between.

This chain joins TRBV5-1 and TRBJ2-5; TRBD2 matches 9 bases. Germline lookup yields CDR1 SGHRS and CDR2 YFSETQ. The CDR3 totals 16 residues. Trimming at V came to 0 bases and at J to 2 bases, leaving 5 bases not matched to a gene. The CDR3 reads CASSLVGLAKQETQYF. The CDR3 nucleotides are TGCGCCAGCAGCTTGGTAGGACTAGCGAAACAAGAGACCCAGTACTTC.

The chain combines TRBV30 with TRBJ1-4, with D uncertain. The CDR3 has 12 amino acids. From germline, CDR1 is GTSNPN and CDR2 SVGIG (reference sequence). V dropped 5 bases and J dropped 8 bases, with 12 bases sitting between them. The CDR3 loop is CAWDSGGEKLFF. As DNA, the CDR3 is TGTGCCTGGGACTCCGGCGGAGAAAAACTGTTTTTT.

The rearrangement joins TRBV9 to TRBJ2-3; unclear D gene. The CDR3 spans 15 residues. CDR1 is SGDLS and CDR2 is YYNGEE in the germline V gene. Trimming left V 3 bases short and J 2 bases short, with 13 bases between. CDR3 residues: CASSAQTRTTDTQYF. CDR3 nucleotides: TGTGCCAGCAGCGCACAGACCCGAACCACAGATACGCAGTATTTT.

The chain is built from TRBV6-1 and TRBJ2-7; the match to TRBD1 covers 10 bases. V was clipped by 3 bases and J by 4 bases; unmatched bases: 6. Germline lookup yields CDR1 MNHNS and CDR2 SASEGT. The CDR3 has 15 residues. The CDR3 spells CASSDPGQGTYEQYV. Written as DNA, the CDR3 is TGTGCCAGCAGTGACCCGGGACAGGGGACTTACGAGCAGTACGTC.

The gene calls are TRBV27 and TRBJ1-5; TRBD1 is a possible D gene (5 bases). V lost 4 bases and J 7 bases, leaving 17 bases between the germline ends. There are 15 residues in the CDR3. Germline V gene lookup returns CDR1 MNHEY and CDR2 SMNVEV (reference sequence). The CDR3 sequence is CASSSGGGRGQPQHF. In DNA, the CDR3 is TGTGCCAGCAGTTCAGGCGGGGGGAGAGGGCAGCCCCAGCATTTT.

The CDR3 region is CASSNLRPGQGFEQYF. CDR3 DNA: TGTGCCAGCAGCAATTTGAGACCGGGACAGGGCTTCGAGCAGTACTTC. The genes are TRBV11-2 and TRBJ2-7, with 9 bases aligning to TRBD1. V gave up 5 bases and J gave up 6 bases; unmatched junction bases: 14. The CDR3 spans 16 residues. Germline CDR1 SGHAT, CDR2 FQNNGV.

CDR3 sequence: CASSYYRGRDTGELFF. The CDR3, as DNA: TGTGCCAGCAGCTATTACAGGGGGCGGGACACCGGGGAGCTGTTTTTT. The rearrangement links TRBV11-3 to TRBJ2-2; 9 bases map to TRBD1. Germline CDR1 is SGHNT and CDR2 is YENEEA. The CDR3 covers 16 residues. Trimming took 4 bases from V and 3 from J; bases not matched to a gene: 6.

CDR3 sequence: CASSRLKGAPQDEQFF. The CDR3, as DNA: TGCGCCAGCAGCCGCCTCAAAGGGGCACCCCAGGATGAGCAGTTCTTC. This chain links TRBV4-1 with TRBJ2-1; a weak D match, TRBD1 (5 bases). Trimming removed 4 bases from V and 8 bases from J, with 21 bases in between. The V gene's germline CDR1 is MGHRA and CDR2 YSYEKL. The CDR3 loop spans 16 amino acids.

The chain joins TRBV5-4 to TRBJ2-3; TRBD2 matches 8 bases. The J segment lost 2 bases and the V segment lost 4 bases, leaving 12 bases of the junction unmatched. The germline V gene encodes CDR1 SGHNT and CDR2 YYREEE (reference sequence). The CDR3 is made up of 17 amino acids. The CDR3 sequence: CASSPTGGARYTDTQYF. For the CDR3, the DNA is TGTGCCAGCAGCCCTACCGGGGGGGCGAGGTACACAGATACGCAGTATTTT.

The chain carries TRBV30 and TRBJ2-5; 8 bases agree with TRBD2. The tail of the sequence fits TRBJ2-7 better, so the J call may be wrong. CDR3 length: 15 amino acids. Germline CDR1 is GTSNPN and CDR2 is SVGIG (reference sequence). CDR3 amino acids: CAWSVGTSAMGEQYF. The CDR3 DNA reads as TGTGCCTGGAGTGTGGGGACTAGTGCGATGGGCGAGCAGTACTTC.

V usage is TRBV6-4 and J usage is TRBJ2-3; TRBD2 matches 8 bases. Germline V gene data show CDR1 as MRHNA and CDR2 as SNTAGT. Trimming at V came to 5 bases and at J to 5 bases, leaving 9 bases not matched to a gene. There are 15 residues in the CDR3. The CDR3 DNA reads TGTGCCAGCAGTACCACTATTGCGGGGGGAGATACGCAGTATTTT. Its protein product is CASSTTIAGGDTQYF.

This clone was detected only a few times. This chain connects TRBV18 to TRBJ1-1, with 10 bases matching TRBD1. The CDR3 has 17 amino acids. Germline CDR1 is KGHSH and CDR2 is LQKENI. V dropped 5 bases and J dropped 1; count of bases not matched to a gene: 10. The CDR3: CASSSLSGQGGNTEAFF. DNA for the CDR3: TGTGCCAGCTCATCGTTAAGTGGACAGGGGGGGAACACTGAAGCTTTCTTT.

The chain joins TRBV28 to TRBJ2-3, with 8 positions matching TRBD1. The CDR3 runs 13 residues. Germline V CDR1 and CDR2: MDHEN, SYDVKM. Trimming took 7 bases from V and 1 from J; bases not matched to a gene: 1. CDR3 loop: CASKTGGTDTQYF. The CDR3 nucleotides are TGTGCCAGCAAGACAGGGGGCACAGATACGCAGTATTTT.

The rearrangement joins TRBV7-3 to TRBJ2-1, with 8 bases that match TRBD1. V trimming: 1 base; J trimming: 10 bases; junction bases outside the gene matches: 6. This CDR3 is built from 14 residues. CDR1 and CDR2 from the germline V gene are SGHTA and FQGTGA. Here the CDR3 reads CASSLIPDRGEQFF. The CDR3 coding sequence is TGTGCCAGCAGCTTAATCCCCGACAGGGGCGAGCAGTTCTTC.

Here the CDR3 reads CSVVIRGETQYF. As DNA, the CDR3 is TGCAGCGTTGTCATCAGGGGCGAGACCCAGTACTTC. The chain is built from TRBV29-1 and TRBJ2-5; D possibly corresponds to TRBD1 (6 bases). CDR3 length equals 12 residues. Trimming removed 4 bases from V and 5 bases from J, with 11 bases in between. The V gene's germline CDR1 is SQVTM and CDR2 ANQGSEA.